The sequence of this T cell receptor beta chain was determined in a study of cytomegalovirus exposure and HLA in healthy donors. The overall study: The study placed over 65% of its roughly 430 genotyped donors in the Caucasian-associated ancestry cluster.

Study-level findings and limits: A later analysis reportedly found that, within productive TCRs, an Asian-associated ancestry cluster had fewer N-insertions than the mean observed across the approximately 690 donors. Later on, an analysis showed TCR association rates differing by HLA locus, with DRB1 the most and HLA-C the fewest.

Vbeta (60) and Jbeta (13) primers were used in the PCR. Clones were read by immunoSEQ multiplex PCR, and TCRdb kept only the in-frame ones, dropping some. Among 150,000 to 200,000 clones, 70% to 85% were seen once, and the ten largest hold 1.6%. There were likely unrecorded immune exposures, though donors were nominally healthy when sampled. The germline V gene has CDR1 MRHNA and CDR2 SNTAGT. Trimming cost V 5 bases and J 5 bases, with 22 bases left between them. The CDR3 is 16 residues long. This clone was recorded once. The antigen remains unidentified. The sequenced sample was PBMCs. The clonotype originates from a woman aged 30 to 39 in good health and CMV-seronegative. The V gene is TRBV6-4, the J gene TRBJ2-7; TRBD1 might be the D (6 bases). The CDR3 bases are TGTGCCAGCAGTCCTACCTCGACAGGAGGTGCCGACGAGCAGTACTTC. Protein sequence: CASSPTSTGGADEQYF.